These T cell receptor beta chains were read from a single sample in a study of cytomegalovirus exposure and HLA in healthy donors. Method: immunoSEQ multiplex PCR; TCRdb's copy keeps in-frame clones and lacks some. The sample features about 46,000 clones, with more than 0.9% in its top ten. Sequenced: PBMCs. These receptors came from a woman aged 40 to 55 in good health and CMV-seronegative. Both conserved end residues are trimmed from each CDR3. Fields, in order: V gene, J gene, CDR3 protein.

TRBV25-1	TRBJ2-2	ASNGGSGRAGGGELF
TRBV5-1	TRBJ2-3	ASSLVRQGAGDTQY
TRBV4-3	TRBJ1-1	ASSQADRGETEAF
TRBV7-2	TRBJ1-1	ASSLGGAGSVTEAF
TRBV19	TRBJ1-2	ASQKQGIYGYT
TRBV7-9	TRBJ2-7	ASSWDRGEQY
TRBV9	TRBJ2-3	ASSVAAGSTDTQY
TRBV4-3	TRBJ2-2	ASSKAPRGTDLNTGELF
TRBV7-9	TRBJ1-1	ASSKQQGLNTEAF
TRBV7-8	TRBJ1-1	ASSPRRDRKAF
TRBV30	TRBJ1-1	AWSYQGNTEAF
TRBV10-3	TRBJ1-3	AISEGGNTIY
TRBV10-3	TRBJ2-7	AISEGGGGYGQY
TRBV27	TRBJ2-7	ASRTGGSMYEQY
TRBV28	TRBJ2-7	ASSPLREQY
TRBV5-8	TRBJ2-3	ASSPGTSGTDTQY
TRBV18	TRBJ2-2	ASSSLLAGRAAGELF
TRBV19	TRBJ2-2	ASSWGQGRTGELF
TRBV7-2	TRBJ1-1	ASSYSSHTQDF
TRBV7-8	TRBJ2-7	ASSLVRDYYEQY
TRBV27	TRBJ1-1	ASSDLGGDTEAF
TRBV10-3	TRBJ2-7	AINPGLSQYEQY
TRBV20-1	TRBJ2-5	SARRETQY
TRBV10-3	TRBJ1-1	AISETGLNTEAF
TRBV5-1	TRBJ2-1	ASSPSASYNEQF
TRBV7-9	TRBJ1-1	ASSPTVLNTEAF
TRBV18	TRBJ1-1	ASSPLQGPNTEAF
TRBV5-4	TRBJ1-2	ASSSTGPRYGYT
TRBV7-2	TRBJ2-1	ASSGPGFQTHNEQF
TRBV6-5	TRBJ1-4	ASSYSRLSGKLF
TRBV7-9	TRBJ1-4	ASSSKPGQSDEKLF
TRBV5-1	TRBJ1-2	ASNPGQVLVGYT
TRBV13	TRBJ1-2	ASSFPRGGMYGYT
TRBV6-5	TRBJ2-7	ASSYGTGSAQGQY
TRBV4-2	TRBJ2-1	ASSQAGEGLYNEQF
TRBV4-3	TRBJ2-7	ASSQELAAYEQY
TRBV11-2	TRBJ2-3	ASSLEWTDTDTQY
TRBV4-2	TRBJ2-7	ASSQLPLGYEQY
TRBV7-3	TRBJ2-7	ASSSATSFEQY